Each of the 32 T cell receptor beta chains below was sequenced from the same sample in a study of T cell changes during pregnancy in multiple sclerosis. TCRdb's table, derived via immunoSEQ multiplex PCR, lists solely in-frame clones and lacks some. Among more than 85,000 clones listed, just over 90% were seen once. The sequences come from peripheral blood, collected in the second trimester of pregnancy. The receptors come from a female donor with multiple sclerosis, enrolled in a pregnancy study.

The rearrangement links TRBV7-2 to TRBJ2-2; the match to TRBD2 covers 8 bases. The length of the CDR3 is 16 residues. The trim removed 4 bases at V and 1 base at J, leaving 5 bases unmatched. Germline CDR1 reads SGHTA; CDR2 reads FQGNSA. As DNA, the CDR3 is TGTGCCAGCAGCTCCGTAGCGGGGATGAACACCGGGGAGCTGTTTTTT. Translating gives CASSSVAGMNTGELFF.

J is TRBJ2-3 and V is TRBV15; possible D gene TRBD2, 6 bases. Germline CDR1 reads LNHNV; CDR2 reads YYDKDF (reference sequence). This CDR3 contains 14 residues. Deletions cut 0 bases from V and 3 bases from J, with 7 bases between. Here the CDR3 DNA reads TGTGCCACCAGCAGAGAGGGGGGAACAGATACGCAGTATTTT. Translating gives CATSREGGTDTQYF.

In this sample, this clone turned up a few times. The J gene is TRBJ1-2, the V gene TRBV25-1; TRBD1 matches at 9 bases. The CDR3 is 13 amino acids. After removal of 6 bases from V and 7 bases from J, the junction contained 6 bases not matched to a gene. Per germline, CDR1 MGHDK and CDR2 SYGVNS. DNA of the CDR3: TGTGCCAGCAGCGCCCCGACAGGGGGTGGCTACACCTTC. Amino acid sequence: CASSAPTGGGYTF.

CDR3: CASSYNYLNQPQHF. The CDR3 nucleotides are TGTGCCAGCAGTTACAACTACCTCAATCAGCCCCAGCATTTT. The chain links TRBV6-5 to TRBJ1-5, with no clear D. This CDR3 has 14 amino acids. V was clipped by 2 bases and J by 3 bases, with 8 bases between them. Per germline, CDR1 MNHEY and CDR2 SVGAGI.

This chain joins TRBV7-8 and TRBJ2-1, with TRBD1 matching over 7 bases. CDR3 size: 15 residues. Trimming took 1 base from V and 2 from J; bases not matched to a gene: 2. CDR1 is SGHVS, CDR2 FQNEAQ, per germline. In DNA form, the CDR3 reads TGTGCCAGCAGCTTAGGACAGGGCCCCTACAATGAGCAGTTCTTC. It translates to CASSLGQGPYNEQFF.

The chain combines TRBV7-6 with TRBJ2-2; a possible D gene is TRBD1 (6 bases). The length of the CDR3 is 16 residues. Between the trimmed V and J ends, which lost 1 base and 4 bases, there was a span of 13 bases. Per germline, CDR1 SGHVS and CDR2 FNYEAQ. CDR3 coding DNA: TGTGCCAGCAGCTTAGACAGGGTAGGCGGCACCGGGGAGCTGTTTTTT. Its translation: CASSLDRVGGTGELFF.

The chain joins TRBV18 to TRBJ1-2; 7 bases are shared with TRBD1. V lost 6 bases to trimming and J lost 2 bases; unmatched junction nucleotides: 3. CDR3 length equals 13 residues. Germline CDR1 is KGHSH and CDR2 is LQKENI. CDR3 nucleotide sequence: TGTGCCAGCTCGACAGGGAAAAACTATGGCTACACCTTC. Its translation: CASSTGKNYGYTF.

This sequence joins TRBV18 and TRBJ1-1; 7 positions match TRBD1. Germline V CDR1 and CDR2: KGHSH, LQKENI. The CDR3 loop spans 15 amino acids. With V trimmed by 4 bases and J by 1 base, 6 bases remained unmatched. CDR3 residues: CASSQGARGNTEAFF. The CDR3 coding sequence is TGTGCCAGCTCACAGGGGGCGCGAGGGAACACTGAAGCTTTCTTT.

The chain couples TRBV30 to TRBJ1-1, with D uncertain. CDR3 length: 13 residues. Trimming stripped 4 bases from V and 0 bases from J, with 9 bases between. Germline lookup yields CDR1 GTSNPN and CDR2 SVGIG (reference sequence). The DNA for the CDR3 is TGTGCCTGGAATGAGGGCTTGAACACTGAAGCTTTCTTT. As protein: CAWNEGLNTEAFF. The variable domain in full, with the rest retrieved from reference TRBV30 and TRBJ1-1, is SQTIHQWPATLVQPVGSPLSLECTVEGTSNPNLYWYRQAAGRGLQLLFYSVGIGQISSEVPQNLSASRPQDRQFILSSKKLLLSDSGFYLCAWNEGLNTEAFFGQGTRLTVV.

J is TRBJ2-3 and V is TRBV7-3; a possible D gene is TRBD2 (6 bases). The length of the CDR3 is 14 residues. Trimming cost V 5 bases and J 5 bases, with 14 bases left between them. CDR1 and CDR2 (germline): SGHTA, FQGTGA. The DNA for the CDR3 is TGTGCCAGCAGCCAAGGAGGGCCACAAGATACGCAGTATTTT. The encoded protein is CASSQGGPQDTQYF.

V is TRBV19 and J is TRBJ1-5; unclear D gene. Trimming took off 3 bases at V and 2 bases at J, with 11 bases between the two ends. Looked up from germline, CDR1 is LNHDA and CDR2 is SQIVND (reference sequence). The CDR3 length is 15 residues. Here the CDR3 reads CASSIRGGGNQPQHF. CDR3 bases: TGTGCCAGTAGTATCCGGGGAGGTGGCAATCAGCCCCAGCATTTT.

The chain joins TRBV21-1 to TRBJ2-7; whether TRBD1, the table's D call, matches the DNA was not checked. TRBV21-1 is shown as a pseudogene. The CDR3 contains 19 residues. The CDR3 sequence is CARTPEGPSRDRVSYEQYF. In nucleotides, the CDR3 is TGTGCCAGAACTCCAGAGGGCCCCTCCCGGGACAGGGTCTCCTACGAGCAGTACTTC.

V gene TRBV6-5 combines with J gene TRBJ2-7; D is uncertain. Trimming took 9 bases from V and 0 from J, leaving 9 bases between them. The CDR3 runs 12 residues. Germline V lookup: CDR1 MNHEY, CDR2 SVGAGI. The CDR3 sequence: CASAGSSYEQYF. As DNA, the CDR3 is TGTGCCAGTGCCGGGTCCTCCTACGAGCAGTACTTC.

CDR3 coding DNA: TGTGCCAGCAGCCCGAAACTAGCGGGAGGCCCGGGAGGTTCCGGGGAGCTGTTTTTT. As protein: CASSPKLAGGPGGSGELFF. The chain couples TRBV5-4 to TRBJ2-2, with TRBD2 identical over 12 bases. The V segment lost 4 bases and the J segment 6 bases; nucleotides outside the gene matches: 16. Germline values: CDR1 SGHNT, CDR2 YYREEE (reference sequence). The CDR3 covers 19 residues.

CDR3 nucleotides: TGTGCCAGCAGCGTAGGGCGACGGGATGGGGGCGAGACCCAGTACTTC. This encodes CASSVGRRDGGETQYF. The gene calls are TRBV9 and TRBJ2-5, with D perhaps TRBD1 (6 bases). Germline V gene data show CDR1 as SGDLS and CDR2 as YYNGEE. Deletions cut 0 bases from V and 5 bases from J, with 17 bases between. The CDR3 totals 16 residues.

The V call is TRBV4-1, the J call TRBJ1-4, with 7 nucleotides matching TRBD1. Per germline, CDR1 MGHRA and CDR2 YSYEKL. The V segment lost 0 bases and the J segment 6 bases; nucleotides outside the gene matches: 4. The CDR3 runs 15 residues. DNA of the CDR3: TGCGCCAGCAGCCAAGAAAGCGACAGGGATGAAAAACTGTTTTTT. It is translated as CASSQESDRDEKLFF.

The CDR3 here is CASSQGQVDEKLFF. DNA of the CDR3: TGTGCCAGCAGCCAGGGACAGGTTGATGAAAAACTGTTTTTT. This chain connects TRBV5-4 to TRBJ1-4; 8 bases match TRBD1. Germline V gives CDR1 SGHNT, CDR2 YYREEE (reference sequence). This CDR3 region has 14 residues. J lost 6 bases, V lost 4 bases, and 5 bases had no gene match.

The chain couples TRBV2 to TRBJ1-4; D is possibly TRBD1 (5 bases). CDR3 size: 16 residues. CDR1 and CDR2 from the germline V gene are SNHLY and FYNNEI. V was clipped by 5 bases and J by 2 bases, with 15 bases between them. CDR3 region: CASSNQGVGTNEKLFF. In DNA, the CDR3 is TGTGCCAGCAGTAATCAGGGTGTAGGGACTAATGAAAAACTGTTTTTT. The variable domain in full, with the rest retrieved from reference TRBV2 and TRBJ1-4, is EPEVTQTPSHQVTQMGQEVILRCVPISNHLYFYWYRQILGQKVEFLVSFYNNEISEKSEIFDDQFSVERPDGSNFTLKIRSTKLEDSAMYFCASSNQGVGTNEKLFFGSGTQLSVL.

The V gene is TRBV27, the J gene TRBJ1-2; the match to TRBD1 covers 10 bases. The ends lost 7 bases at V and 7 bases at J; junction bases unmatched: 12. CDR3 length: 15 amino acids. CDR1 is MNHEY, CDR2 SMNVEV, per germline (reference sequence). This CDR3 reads CASTTGGRDLGGYTF. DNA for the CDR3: TGTGCCAGCACGACAGGGGGCCGAGATTTGGGTGGCTACACCTTC.

The DNA of the CDR3 is TGTGCCAGCAGCGGGATGGCGGGGGACATTTACGAGCAGTACTTC. Its protein product is CASSGMAGDIYEQYF. The V call is TRBV7-7, the J call TRBJ2-7, with a weak D call TRBD2 (7 bases). CDR3 length: 15 amino acids. V was pared by 5 bases and J by 4 bases, with 18 bases between. CDR1 is SSHAT, CDR2 FNYEAQ, per germline (reference sequence).

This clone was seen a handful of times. The CDR3 region has the DNA TGTGCCATCAGTGAGTTCAGGACAGGGGTTTCCTACGAGCAGTACTTC. This gives the protein CAISEFRTGVSYEQYF. This chain joins TRBV10-3 and TRBJ2-7; TRBD1 matches at 9 bases. The CDR3 length is 16 residues. Trimming at V came to 1 base and at J to 1 base, leaving 5 bases not matched to a gene. Germline V gene lookup returns CDR1 ENHRY and CDR2 SYGVKD.

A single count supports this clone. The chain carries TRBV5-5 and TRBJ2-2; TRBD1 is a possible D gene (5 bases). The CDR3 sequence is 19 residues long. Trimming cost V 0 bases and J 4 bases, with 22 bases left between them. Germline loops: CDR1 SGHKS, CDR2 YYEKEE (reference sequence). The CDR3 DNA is TGTGCCAGCAGCTTGGCCCAGGGTAACATCTTTCTCGGCACCGGGGAGCTGTTTTTT. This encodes CASSLAQGNIFLGTGELFF.

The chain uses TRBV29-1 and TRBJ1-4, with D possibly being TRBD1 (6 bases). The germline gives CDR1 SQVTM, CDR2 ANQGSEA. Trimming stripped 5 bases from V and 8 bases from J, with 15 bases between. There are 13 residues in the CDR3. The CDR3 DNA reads TGCAGCGTTTCCGAGACAGGCGGCGAAAAACTGTTTTTT. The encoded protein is CSVSETGGEKLFF. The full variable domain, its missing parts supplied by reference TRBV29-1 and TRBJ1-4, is SAVISQKPSRDICQRGTSLTIQCQVDSQVTMMFWYRQQPGQSLTLIATANQGSEATYESGFVIDKFPISRPNLTFSTLTVSNMSPEDSSIYLCSVSETGGEKLFFGSGTQLSVL.

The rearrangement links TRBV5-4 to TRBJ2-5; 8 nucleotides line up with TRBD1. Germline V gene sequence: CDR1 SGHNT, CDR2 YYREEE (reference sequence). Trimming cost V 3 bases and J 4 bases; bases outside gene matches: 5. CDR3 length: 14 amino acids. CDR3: CASSWTGFGETQYF. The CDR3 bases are TGTGCCAGCAGCTGGACAGGGTTTGGAGAGACCCAGTACTTC.

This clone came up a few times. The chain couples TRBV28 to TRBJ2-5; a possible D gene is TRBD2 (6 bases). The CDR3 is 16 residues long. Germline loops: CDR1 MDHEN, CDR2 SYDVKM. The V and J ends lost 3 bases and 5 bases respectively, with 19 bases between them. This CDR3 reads CASSFNPAEGGETQYF. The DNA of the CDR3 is TGTGCCAGCAGTTTTAATCCGGCGGAGGGTGGGGAGACCCAGTACTTC.

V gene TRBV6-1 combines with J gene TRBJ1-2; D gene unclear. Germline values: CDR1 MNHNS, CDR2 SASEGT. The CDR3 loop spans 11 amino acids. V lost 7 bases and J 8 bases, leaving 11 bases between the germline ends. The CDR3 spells CASTHTPGYTF. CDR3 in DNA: TGTGCCAGCACCCACACCCCGGGCTACACCTTC.

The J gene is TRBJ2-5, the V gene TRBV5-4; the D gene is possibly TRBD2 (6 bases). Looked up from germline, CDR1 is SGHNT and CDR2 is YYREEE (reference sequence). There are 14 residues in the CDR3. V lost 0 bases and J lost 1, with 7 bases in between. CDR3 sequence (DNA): TGTGCCAGCAGCTTGGGACTAGTCCAAGAGACCCAGTACTTC. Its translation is CASSLGLVQETQYF. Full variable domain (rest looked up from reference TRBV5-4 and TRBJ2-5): ETGVTQSPTHLIKTRGQQVTLRCSSQSGHNTVSWYQQALGQGPQFIFQYYREEENGRGNFPPRFSGLQFPNYSSELNVNALELDDSALYLCASSLGLVQETQYFGPGTRLLVL.

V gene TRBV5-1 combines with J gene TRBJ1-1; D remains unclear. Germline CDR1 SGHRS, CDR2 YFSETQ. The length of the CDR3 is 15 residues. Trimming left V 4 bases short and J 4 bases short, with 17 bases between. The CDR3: CASSPSGKIITEAFF. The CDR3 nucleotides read TGCGCCAGCAGCCCTTCGGGGAAAATCATCACTGAAGCTTTCTTT.

The CDR3: CASRLWTGPYEQYF. The CDR3 DNA reads as TGTGCCAGTAGGCTCTGGACAGGGCCTTACGAGCAGTACTTC. The V and J genes are TRBV19 and TRBJ2-7; 8 bases are a match to TRBD1. This CDR3 is 14 amino acids long. Germline trimming cut 6 bases from V and 4 bases from J; bases unmatched to any gene: 8. CDR1 and CDR2 (germline): LNHDA, SQIVND (reference sequence).

CDR3 in DNA: TGTGCCAGCAGTTTCCACGGCGGGGAGAACACCGGGGAGCTGTTTTTT. It yields the protein CASSFHGGENTGELFF. The J gene is TRBJ2-2, the V gene TRBV2; TRBD2 might be the D (6 bases). The CDR3 runs to 16 residues. CDR1 is SNHLY, CDR2 FYNNEI, per germline. V gave up 5 bases and J gave up 1 base, with 14 bases separating them. The entire variable domain, with the rest obtained from reference TRBV2 and TRBJ2-2, is as follows: EPEVTQTPSHQVTQMGQEVILRCVPISNHLYFYWYRQILGQKVEFLVSFYNNEISEKSEIFDDQFSVERPDGSNFTLKIRSTKLEDSAMYFCASSFHGGENTGELFFGEGSRLTVL.

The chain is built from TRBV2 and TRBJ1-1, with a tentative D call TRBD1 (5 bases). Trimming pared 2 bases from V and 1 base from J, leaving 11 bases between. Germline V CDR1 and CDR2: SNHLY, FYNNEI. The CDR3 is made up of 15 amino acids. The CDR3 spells CASSEQGNANTEAFF. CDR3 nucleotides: TGTGCCAGCAGTGAACAGGGCAACGCGAACACTGAAGCTTTCTTT. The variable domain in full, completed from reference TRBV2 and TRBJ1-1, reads EPEVTQTPSHQVTQMGQEVILRCVPISNHLYFYWYRQILGQKVEFLVSFYNNEISEKSEIFDDQFSVERPDGSNFTLKIRSTKLEDSAMYFCASSEQGNANTEAFFGQGTRLTVV.

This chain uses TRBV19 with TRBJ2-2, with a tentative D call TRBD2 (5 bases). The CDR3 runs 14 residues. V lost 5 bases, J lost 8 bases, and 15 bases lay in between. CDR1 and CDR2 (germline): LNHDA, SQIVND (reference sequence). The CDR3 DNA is TGTGCCAGTAGTCAGCTAGCACGGTCTGGGGAGCTGTTTTTT. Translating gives CASSQLARSGELFF.